These 28 T cell receptor beta chains came from one sample sequenced in a study of OX40 agonist ivuxolimab in advanced cancers. The assay was immunoSEQ multiplex PCR, and TCRdb's table has in-frame clones only and misses some. Of about 84,000 clones in the sample, around 94% were seen once. This sample comprised CD4+ or CD8+ T cells sorted from blood, obtained in a trial of the OX40 agonist ivuxolimab. Receptors were obtained from an adult with an advanced solid tumor such as melanoma, head and neck, liver or kidney cancer.

The CDR3 spells CASRTGGLPQHF. Written as DNA, the CDR3 is TGTGCCAGCAGGACAGGGGGGCTGCCCCAGCATTTT. V is TRBV27 and J is TRBJ1-5; TRBD1 matches 9 bases. This CDR3 has 12 amino acids. Trimming removed 6 bases from V and 9 bases from J; junction bases left unmatched: 3. Germline CDR1 is MNHEY and CDR2 is SMNVEV (reference sequence).

With regard to this clone: Other nucleotide sequences in the sample specify the same CDR3. V usage is TRBV6-5 and J usage is TRBJ2-1; D gene ambiguous. The length of the CDR3 is 13 residues. Trimming shortened V by 6 bases and J by 7 bases, and 13 bases separated the two germline ends. The germline gives CDR1 MNHEY, CDR2 SVGAGI. In nucleotides, the CDR3 is TGTGCCAGCAGCTATTCAAGCCTGAATGAGCAGTTCTTC. It codes for CASSYSSLNEQFF.

The chain employs TRBV5-1 and TRBJ2-3, with TRBD2 matching 7 bases. This CDR3 spans 15 amino acids. V trimming: 0 bases; J trimming: 1 base; junction bases outside the gene matches: 2. Germline CDR1 reads SGHRS; CDR2 reads YFSETQ. The CDR3 DNA reads TGCGCCAGCAGCTTGGGCCTAGCGGGCACAGATACGCAGTATTTT. This gives the protein CASSLGLAGTDTQYF. Full variable domain (outside the CDR3, taken from reference TRBV5-1 and TRBJ2-3): KAGVTQTPRYLIKTRGQQVTLSCSPISGHRSVSWYQQTPGQGLQFLFEYFSETQRNKGNFPGRFSGRQFSNSRSEMNVSTLELGDSALYLCASSLGLAGTDTQYFGPGTRLTVL.

The chain couples TRBV27 to TRBJ1-2; 7 bases are a match to TRBD1. CDR1 is MNHEY, CDR2 SMNVEV, per germline (reference sequence). V lost 0 bases to trimming and J lost 8 bases; unmatched junction nucleotides: 3. The CDR3 is made up of 13 amino acids. CDR3: CASSLSGGDGYTF. DNA for the CDR3: TGTGCCAGCAGTTTATCAGGGGGCGACGGCTACACCTTC.

The chain links TRBV11-2 to TRBJ2-3, with D possibly TRBD1 on 5 matching bases. This CDR3 region has 14 residues. Trimming cost V 5 bases and J 5 bases, with 14 bases left between them. The germline CDR1 and CDR2 sequences are SGHAT and FQNNGV. DNA of the CDR3: TGTGCCAGCAGCCTCGACAAGGGGAAAGATACGCAGTATTTT. The encoded protein is CASSLDKGKDTQYF.

V usage is TRBV30 and J usage is TRBJ1-2; 8 bases are a match to TRBD1. With 3 bases clipped from V and 13 bases from J, the junction kept 16 bases outside the gene matches. CDR1 is GTSNPN and CDR2 is SVGIG in the germline V gene (reference sequence). This CDR3 has 14 amino acids. CDR3 loop: CAWSPHSWTGIATF. The CDR3, as DNA: TGTGCCTGGAGCCCCCACTCCTGGACAGGGATTGCCACCTTC.

The V gene is TRBV19, the J gene TRBJ2-7, with D possibly being TRBD1 (5 bases). V was pared by 9 bases and J by 0 bases, with 18 bases between. CDR3 length equals 15 residues. Germline CDR1 LNHDA, CDR2 SQIVND (reference sequence). The CDR3 DNA sequence: TGTGCCAGCCCGACAGCCGGGTCAGCCTCCTACGAGCAGTACTTC. It is translated as CASPTAGSASYEQYF. Using reference TRBV19 and TRBJ2-7 for the parts outside the CDR3, the full variable domain is DGGITQSPKYLFRKEGQNVTLSCEQNLNHDAMYWYRQDPGQGLRLIYYSQIVNDFQKGDIAEGYSVSREKKESFPLTVTSAQKNPTAFYLCASPTAGSASYEQYFGPGTRLTVT.

The rearrangement links TRBV5-1 to TRBJ1-2; D gene ambiguous. V gave up 1 base and J gave up 4 bases, with 17 bases separating them. The CDR3 length is 16 residues. Germline V gives CDR1 SGHRS, CDR2 YFSETQ. The CDR3 sequence: CASSLSLSKYAYGYTF. The CDR3 nucleotides are TGCGCCAGCAGCTTGAGTTTAAGCAAATACGCCTATGGCTACACCTTC.

The chain recombines TRBV5-6 with TRBJ1-1; D perhaps matches TRBD1 (6 bases). V gave up 4 bases and J gave up 3 bases, with 16 bases separating them. Germline V gene sequence: CDR1 SGHDT, CDR2 YYEEEE. The CDR3 runs to 15 residues. CDR3 DNA sequence: TGTGCCAGCAGCCAGGCGGGGGCCCGGGACACTGAAGCTTTCTTT. Translation gives CASSQAGARDTEAFF.

As for this clone: A junction boundary mismatches the germline segment, possibly from a read error. The chain joins TRBV5-4 to TRBJ1-3, with D maybe TRBD1 (5 bases). The CDR3 covers 15 residues. CDR1 is SGHNT and CDR2 is YYREEE in the germline V gene (reference sequence). The CDR3 nucleotides are TGCGCCAGCAGCCAAGGGGCGGTCTCTGGAAACACCATATATTTT. This translates into CASSQGAVSGNTIYF.

The chain recombines TRBV7-9 with TRBJ1-5; D unclear. The CDR3 totals 14 residues. Germline V gene data show CDR1 as SEHNR and CDR2 as FQNEAQ (reference sequence). The ends were cut back, 1 base at V and 4 bases at J, with 8 bases in the middle. The CDR3 spells CASSLGQLNQPQHF. CDR3 sequence (DNA): TGTGCCAGCAGCTTAGGGCAGCTGAATCAGCCCCAGCATTTT.

The rearrangement joins TRBV6-5 to TRBJ2-7; 7 nucleotides agree with TRBD1. Germline V gives CDR1 MNHEY, CDR2 SVGAGI. J was trimmed by 6 bases and V by 8 bases; bases with no gene match: 10. The CDR3 extends over 13 amino acids. The CDR3 is CASDDRVSGEQYF. In nucleotides, the CDR3 is TGTGCCAGCGACGACAGGGTATCGGGCGAGCAGTACTTC.

This rearrangement joins TRBV4-1 to TRBJ1-1, with 7 bases matching TRBD1. This CDR3 comprises 18 residues. The V segment lost 2 bases and the J segment 0 bases; nucleotides outside the gene matches: 12. CDR1 is MGHRA, CDR2 YSYEKL, per germline. CDR3 DNA: TGCGCCAGCAGCCAAAACGGGACAGTTAGGACCATGAACACTGAAGCTTTCTTT. Residues: CASSQNGTVRTMNTEAFF.

The chain employs TRBV5-1 and TRBJ2-5; 7 bases map to TRBD1. The J call may be in error: the DNA end matches TRBJ2-7 better. The CDR3 covers 15 residues. Germline CDR1 reads SGHRS; CDR2 reads YFSETQ. The CDR3 DNA is TGCGCCAGCAGCTTGGCGGCGACAGGGCCCTACGAGCAGTACTTC. Translated, it gives CASSLAATGPYEQYF.

This clone was seen just once. This chain connects TRBV28 to TRBJ2-7; 10 nucleotides match TRBD2. Unmatched junction bases numbered 13, after V lost 1 base and J lost 7 bases. This CDR3 contains 17 residues. The V gene's germline CDR1 is MDHEN and CDR2 SYDVKM. The CDR3 coding sequence is TGTGCCAGCAGTTTATATCGAACTAGCGGGATGATCCGGGAGCAGTACTTC. It codes for CASSLYRTSGMIREQYF.

The V gene is TRBV7-2, the J gene TRBJ2-1, with D hard to call. The length of the CDR3 is 11 residues. CDR1 is SGHTA, CDR2 FQGNSA, per germline. V shed 2 bases and J shed 6 bases, with 2 bases lying between them. CDR3 in DNA: TGTGCCAGCAGCTTAACCAATGAGCAGTTCTTC. It translates to CASSLTNEQFF. Supplemented by reference TRBV7-2 and TRBJ2-1, the full variable domain reads GAGVSQSPSNKVTEKGKDVELRCDPISGHTALYWYRQSLGQGLEFLIYFQGNSAPDKSGLPSDRFSAERTGGSVSTLTIQRTQQEDSAVYLCASSLTNEQFFGPGTRLTVL.

J is TRBJ2-3 and V is TRBV28; D is uncertain. V was pared by 3 bases and J by 3 bases, with 10 bases between. The CDR3 is 14 amino acids. Germline-derived CDR1 and CDR2 are MDHEN and SYDVKM. The CDR3 DNA sequence: TGTGCCAGCAGTTTTTCTGCCACGACAGATACGCAGTATTTT. Translated, it gives CASSFSATTDTQYF.

This clone has only one observation. The chain couples TRBV9 to TRBJ2-7; D gene unclear. The CDR3 has 15 amino acids. Germline values: CDR1 SGDLS, CDR2 YYNGEE. V gave up 0 bases and J gave up 2 bases, with 12 bases separating them. The CDR3 nucleotides are TGTGCCAGCAGCGTAGGGGCATCGTCCCCCTACGAGCAGTACTTC. Protein sequence: CASSVGASSPYEQYF.

The chain combines TRBV7-3 with TRBJ2-2, with TRBD1 as a possible D gene (5 bases). V lost 2 bases, J lost 5 bases, and 6 bases lay in between. The CDR3 totals 13 residues. The V gene's germline CDR1 is SGHTA and CDR2 FQGTGA. The CDR3 DNA sequence: TGTGCCAGCAGCTTATCAGGGACCGGGGAGCTGTTTTTT. Translating gives CASSLSGTGELFF.

The CDR3 DNA sequence: TGTGCCAGCAGCCCACCCCGAGGTCCGGGGATCTATGAAAAACTGTTTTTT. Translating it yields CASSPPRGPGIYEKLFF. The genes are TRBV7-2 and TRBJ1-4; D is uncertain. The CDR3 is made up of 17 amino acids. V lost 5 bases and J lost 6, with 22 bases in between. Germline CDR1 and CDR2: SGHTA and FQGNSA.

V and J are TRBV19 and TRBJ2-7; either TRBD1 or TRBD2 may supply D (5 bases each). The V and J ends lost 3 bases and 4 bases respectively, with 16 bases between them. Germline CDR1 is LNHDA and CDR2 is SQIVND (reference sequence). CDR3 length: 15 residues. This chain's CDR3 is CASSMGSEGWYEQYF. The CDR3 coding sequence is TGTGCCAGTAGTATGGGTAGCGAGGGGTGGTACGAGCAGTACTTC. Full variable domain (remainder filled in from reference TRBV19 and TRBJ2-7): DGGITQSPKYLFRKEGQNVTLSCEQNLNHDAMYWYRQDPGQGLRLIYYSQIVNDFQKGDIAEGYSVSREKKESFPLTVTSAQKNPTAFYLCASSMGSEGWYEQYFGPGTRLTVT.

The chain joins TRBV6-1 to TRBJ1-2; 8 bases fit TRBD1. The CDR3 runs to 15 residues. CDR1 MNHNS and CDR2 SASEGT come from the germline V gene. Trimming removed 1 base from V and 4 bases from J; junction bases left unmatched: 5. The chain's CDR3 is CASSEVQGAGYGYTF. CDR3 DNA: TGTGCCAGCAGTGAAGTTCAGGGGGCGGGCTATGGCTACACCTTC.

The chain is built from TRBV7-8 and TRBJ2-2; 10 bases are a match to TRBD2. V was pared by 3 bases and J by 0 bases, with 4 bases of the junction left unmatched. The CDR3 covers 17 residues. CDR1 and CDR2 (germline): SGHVS, FQNEAQ. The CDR3 loop is CASSFPAGGSNTGELFF. Here the CDR3 DNA reads TGTGCCAGCAGCTTTCCAGCGGGAGGGTCGAACACCGGGGAGCTGTTTTTT.

The gene calls are TRBV27 and TRBJ2-7, with unresolved D. There are 17 residues in the CDR3. Trimming left V 5 bases short and J 12 bases short, with 32 bases between. CDR1 MNHEY and CDR2 SMNVEV come from the germline V gene (reference sequence). The CDR3 reads CASSPLSFGKTSYGPYF. In DNA, the CDR3 is TGTGCCAGCAGTCCCCTGTCTTTTGGGAAAACTTCTTACGGTCCGTACTTC.

V is TRBV6-4 and J is TRBJ2-7; 10 bases are a match to TRBD2. In germline, CDR1 is MRHNA, CDR2 SNTAGT. With 3 bases clipped from V and 4 bases from J, the junction kept 6 bases outside the gene matches. The CDR3 loop spans 15 amino acids. CDR3 in DNA: TGTGCCAGCAGTGAATCTTCTAGCGGGGGATACGAGCAGTACTTC. Amino acid sequence: CASSESSSGGYEQYF.

This chain joins TRBV2 and TRBJ1-5; D possibly corresponds to TRBD1 (6 bases). With 0 bases removed from V and 2 bases from J, the gap between germline ends came to 8 bases. Germline lookup yields CDR1 SNHLY and CDR2 FYNNEI. CDR3 length: 15 residues. The CDR3 DNA follows: TGTGCCAGCAGTGAAGCGGGGGCCGGCAATCAGCCCCAGCATTTT. It specifies CASSEAGAGNQPQHF.

This chain links TRBV7-3 with TRBJ2-1; 9 nucleotides align to TRBD2. The J segment lost 2 bases and the V segment lost 8 bases, leaving 7 bases of the junction unmatched. Germline V CDR1 and CDR2: SGHTA, FQGTGA. There are 15 residues in the CDR3. This CDR3 reads CASSETSGTYNEQFF. The CDR3 DNA is TGTGCCAGCTCCGAGACTAGCGGAACCTACAATGAGCAGTTCTTC. Full variable domain (missing parts from reference TRBV7-3 and TRBJ2-1): GAGVSQTPSNKVTEKGKYVELRCDPISGHTALYWYRQSLGQGPEFLIYFQGTGAADDSGLPNDRFFAVRPEGSVSTLKIQRTERGDSAVYLCASSETSGTYNEQFFGPGTRLTVL.

V and J are TRBV5-6 and TRBJ2-7; TRBD2 matches 13 bases. J lost 0 bases, V lost 4 bases, and 7 bases had no gene match. CDR1 is SGHDT and CDR2 is YYEEEE in the germline V gene. This CDR3 spans 17 amino acids. The CDR3 coding sequence is TGTGCCAGCAGCACCGGGACTAGCGGGAAGAGCTCCTACGAGCAGTACTTC. Translated: CASSTGTSGKSSYEQYF.